Given below is one T cell receptor beta chain in context. In the study's own analysis: Cell counts per sample came from amplifying reference gene primers. This table comes from immunoSEQ multiplex PCR, and its TCRdb copy is limited to in-frame clones, with some not included. V, J and clone size were drawn from that table, and D and trimming were deduced from the DNA. This table holds about 220,000 clones, around 88% found once. Participants reported their clinical history, and cohort assignment relied on those reports. The data belong to a study of blood T cell repertoires in COVID-19. Looking at the study overall: Donors in the United States, Italy and Spain gave samples during acute or convalescent COVID-19. T cells, B-cell-depleted T cells, or PBMCs supplied cDNA or gDNA.

The ends lost 4 bases at V and 3 bases at J; junction bases unmatched: 2. Germline V gene sequence: CDR1 SGHRS, CDR2 YFSETQ. This CDR3 contains 13 residues. The sequence was collected from a woman between 45 and 60 years old with acute COVID-19. This sequence joins TRBV5-1 and TRBJ2-5; 8 bases map to TRBD2. Sequencing was done on a sample of PBMCs or T cells enriched from blood (not recorded which). CDR3 nucleotides: TGCGCCAGCAGCGCACTAGCGGAAGAGACCCAGTACTTC. It specifies CASSALAEETQYF.